The 27 T cell receptor beta chains below were found in one sample sequenced in a study of OX40 agonist ivuxolimab in advanced cancers. Here immunoSEQ multiplex PCR was the method, and the copy in TCRdb shows in-frame clones only, minus some. The sample has roughly 16,000 clones, around 80% seen once; the top ten hold roughly two fifths. The sample consisted of CD4+ or CD8+ T cells sorted from blood, taken in a trial of the OX40 agonist ivuxolimab. These receptors all come from an adult with an advanced solid tumor such as melanoma, head and neck, liver or kidney cancer.

This clone was picked up a small number of times. The CDR3 reads CASSTKSEGQPQHF. CDR3 nucleotide sequence: TGTGCCAGTAGTACCAAGTCTGAGGGTCAGCCCCAGCATTTT. V and J are TRBV19 and TRBJ1-5, with D unresolved. Trimming removed 4 bases at V and 6 bases at J, with 13 bases between. The length of the CDR3 is 14 residues. Germline V gives CDR1 LNHDA, CDR2 SQIVND (reference sequence).

The rearrangement joins TRBV28 to TRBJ1-4; D perhaps matches TRBD1 (5 bases). The V and J ends lost 3 bases and 8 bases respectively, with 13 bases between them. This CDR3 has 14 amino acids. Per the germline V gene, CDR1 is MDHEN and CDR2 is SYDVKM. In DNA form, the CDR3 reads TGTGCCAGCAGTTTTAGACAGACGGAAGAAAAACTGTTTTTT. This encodes CASSFRQTEEKLFF.

The V and J genes are TRBV4-3 and TRBJ2-7; TRBD2 matches 8 bases. Germline V gives CDR1 LGHNA, CDR2 YSLEER. V lost 0 bases to trimming and J lost 1 base; unmatched junction nucleotides: 14. The CDR3 sequence is 19 residues long. The CDR3 nucleotides read TGCGCCAGCAGCCAAGAAGTCCCAGGTCAGGTAGCGGGGTCCTACGAGCAGTACTTC. It translates to CASSQEVPGQVAGSYEQYF.

This sequence joins TRBV4-3 and TRBJ2-7, with 8 bases aligning to TRBD1. CDR3 length: 16 residues. Germline V gives CDR1 LGHNA, CDR2 YSLEER. The trim removed 0 bases at V and 8 bases at J, leaving 12 bases unmatched. CDR3 region: CASSQDYDRGMAKQYF. The CDR3 DNA follows: TGCGCCAGCAGCCAAGATTACGACAGGGGAATGGCTAAGCAGTACTTC.

The chain is built from TRBV11-2 and TRBJ2-3, with unresolved D. Germline V gives CDR1 SGHAT, CDR2 FQNNGV. The CDR3 contains 14 residues. Trimming cost V 0 bases and J 3 bases, with 7 bases left between them. CDR3 in amino acids: CASSLDTITDTQYF. In nucleotides, the CDR3 is TGTGCCAGCAGCTTAGATACAATTACAGATACGCAGTATTTT.

J is TRBJ2-5 and V is TRBV29-1, with 7 bases lining up with TRBD2. The CDR3 runs 15 residues. V trimming: 2 bases; J trimming: 2 bases; junction bases outside the gene matches: 8. From germline, CDR1 is SQVTM and CDR2 ANQGSEA. CDR3: CSVELGLPVQETQYF. As DNA, the CDR3 is TGCAGCGTTGAACTGGGACTACCGGTTCAAGAGACCCAGTACTTC.

In DNA form, the CDR3 reads TGTGCCAGCAGTTACTCCAGGGACAACTCCTACAATGAGCAGTTCTTC. Translated: CASSYSRDNSYNEQFF. This rearrangement joins TRBV6-5 to TRBJ2-1; D is perhaps TRBD1 (6 bases). The germline CDR1 and CDR2 sequences are MNHEY and SVGAGI. There are 16 residues in the CDR3. Trimming took off 0 bases at V and 0 bases at J, with 9 bases between the two ends.

V is TRBV27 and J is TRBJ2-1, with D possibly being TRBD1 (6 bases). This CDR3 region has 14 residues. V dropped 2 bases and J dropped 5 bases, with 10 bases sitting between them. The V gene's germline CDR1 is MNHEY and CDR2 SMNVEV (reference sequence). The CDR3 nucleotides read TGTGCCAGCAGTTTACAGGGGATAAACAATGAGCAGTTCTTC. This gives the protein CASSLQGINNEQFF.

The J gene is TRBJ1-2, the V gene TRBV27; D may be TRBD1 (5 bases). Per germline, CDR1 MNHEY and CDR2 SMNVEV (reference sequence). Trimming removed 5 bases from V and 7 bases from J, with 20 bases in between. The CDR3 is made up of 15 amino acids. The CDR3 region has the DNA TGTGCCAGCAGTGGCACAGGTTGGGGTTCTGCTGGCTACACCTTC. Encoded protein: CASSGTGWGSAGYTF.

The rearrangement links TRBV7-9 to TRBJ1-6, with 7 bases fitting TRBD1. Germline V gives CDR1 SEHNR, CDR2 FQNEAQ (reference sequence). V trimming: 8 bases; J trimming: 7 bases; junction bases outside the gene matches: 8. The CDR3 covers 14 residues. CDR3 sequence reads: CASLAGGLNSPLHF. The CDR3 nucleotides are TGTGCCAGCTTGGCAGGGGGTTTGAATTCACCCCTCCACTTT.

The CDR3 loop reads CASSFADEQYF. The CDR3 DNA sequence: TGTGCCAGCAGTTTTGCAGACGAGCAGTACTTC. This chain connects TRBV6-1 to TRBJ2-7; D unresolved. Trimming left V 5 bases short and J 5 bases short, with 7 bases between. Germline V CDR1 and CDR2: MNHNS, SASEGT. The CDR3 has 11 residues.

In DNA, the CDR3 is TGTGCCAGCAGTTTGAAGAATAGCAATCAGCCCCAGCATTTT. This translates into CASSLKNSNQPQHF. This chain uses TRBV28 with TRBJ1-5; D is uncertain. Trimming cost V 3 bases and J 0 bases, with 6 bases left between them. The germline V gene has CDR1 MDHEN and CDR2 SYDVKM. This CDR3 has 14 residues.

This clone was counted only a few times. This chain connects TRBV7-3 to TRBJ2-2; 9 positions match TRBD2. The length of the CDR3 is 15 residues. The V gene end was trimmed by 5 bases and the J gene end by 5 bases; junction bases not matched to a gene: 6. Germline V CDR1 and CDR2: SGHTA, FQGTGA. The chain's CDR3 is CASSLSGSETGELFF. DNA of the CDR3: TGTGCCAGCAGCCTTAGCGGGAGTGAAACCGGGGAGCTGTTTTTT.

This chain connects TRBV10-3 to TRBJ1-1, with no clear D. V dropped 2 bases and J dropped 0 bases, with 4 bases sitting between them. Germline CDR1 reads ENHRY; CDR2 reads SYGVKD. This CDR3 has 13 residues. CDR3 in amino acids: CAISERVNTEAFF. The CDR3, as DNA: TGTGCCATCAGTGAGAGGGTGAACACTGAAGCTTTCTTT.

The chain recombines TRBV5-4 with TRBJ2-7; D possibly matches TRBD1 or TRBD2 (5 bases each). There are 14 residues in the CDR3. The V end lost 0 bases, the J end lost 3 bases, and 10 bases lay between the germline ends. CDR1 is SGHNT, CDR2 YYREEE, per germline (reference sequence). DNA for the CDR3: TGTGCCAGCAGCTTGGGCAGGGACGACTACGAGCAGTACTTC. Its translation: CASSLGRDDYEQYF.

The V gene is TRBV27, the J gene TRBJ1-6; D is undetermined. From germline, CDR1 is MNHEY and CDR2 SMNVEV (reference sequence). Between the trimmed V and J ends, which lost 3 bases and 9 bases, there was a span of 12 bases. CDR3 size: 14 residues. In nucleotides, the CDR3 is TGTGCCAGCAGTTTGGAACAGCCCTCTTCACCCCTCCACTTT. It codes for CASSLEQPSSPLHF.

This sequence joins TRBV2 and TRBJ1-4; maybe TRBD1 (6 bases). The CDR3 runs 13 residues. Trimming pared 8 bases from V and 5 bases from J, leaving 12 bases between. Germline CDR1 and CDR2: SNHLY and FYNNEI. In DNA form, the CDR3 reads TGTGCCAGCGCGACAGGCGAGAATGAAAAACTGTTTTTT. Encoded protein: CASATGENEKLFF.

V usage is TRBV28 and J usage is TRBJ2-2; D is uncertain. Germline V gene lookup returns CDR1 MDHEN and CDR2 SYDVKM. V was cut by 0 bases and J by 5 bases, with 7 bases left in between. CDR3 length: 14 amino acids. Written as DNA, the CDR3 is TGTGCCAGCAGTTTATGGGGCACAACCGGGGAGCTGTTTTTT. This codes for CASSLWGTTGELFF.

The chain carries TRBV29-1 and TRBJ2-1; TRBD2 is a possible D gene (6 bases). V was cut by 7 bases and J by 7 bases, with 14 bases left in between. The CDR3 has 12 amino acids. CDR1 and CDR2 from the germline V gene are SQVTM and ANQGSEA. CDR3 nucleotides: TGCAGCGCGGAAGGAGGGCCGAATGAGCAGTTCTTC. Its translation: CSAEGGPNEQFF.

This clone was recorded only once. The chain joins TRBV6-6 to TRBJ2-2; D gene ambiguous. From germline, CDR1 is MNHNY and CDR2 SVGAGI (reference sequence). The CDR3 length is 15 residues. Between the trimmed V and J ends, which lost 10 bases and 5 bases, there was a span of 20 bases. CDR3: CATLPLGRYTGELFF. CDR3 in DNA: TGTGCCACCCTGCCTTTGGGCCGGTATACCGGGGAGCTGTTTTTT.

This chain uses TRBV27 with TRBJ2-7; D is possibly TRBD2 (5 bases). Germline V gene data show CDR1 as MNHEY and CDR2 as SMNVEV (reference sequence). With 5 bases removed from V and 0 bases from J, the gap between germline ends came to 11 bases. The CDR3 covers 14 residues. The CDR3 here is CASSLRESSYEQYF. CDR3 nucleotide sequence: TGTGCCAGCAGTCTCCGGGAAAGCTCCTACGAGCAGTACTTC.

The rearrangement links TRBV7-3 to TRBJ2-1; D is ambiguous. The CDR3 sequence is 14 residues long. The germline CDR1 and CDR2 sequences are SGHTA and FQGTGA. V lost 5 bases, J lost 3 bases, and 11 bases lay in between. CDR3 in DNA: TGTGCCAGCAGCCGGGCGGCTTACTACAATGAGCAGTTCTTC. Translation: CASSRAAYYNEQFF. The full variable domain, with the rest looked up from reference TRBV7-3 and TRBJ2-1, is GAGVSQTPSNKVTEKGKYVELRCDPISGHTALYWYRQSLGQGPEFLIYFQGTGAADDSGLPNDRFFAVRPEGSVSTLKIQRTERGDSAVYLCASSRAAYYNEQFFGPGTRLTVL.

The CDR3 loop reads CASSLTFRTETSYEQYF. The DNA of the CDR3 is TGCGCCAGCAGCTTGACTTTTAGGACGGAGACCTCCTACGAGCAGTACTTC. V usage is TRBV5-1 and J usage is TRBJ2-7; D remains ambiguous. V lost 1 base, J lost 0 bases, and 17 bases lay in between. There are 17 residues in the CDR3. Germline lookup yields CDR1 SGHRS and CDR2 YFSETQ. The whole variable domain, remainder taken from reference TRBV5-1 and TRBJ2-7, is KAGVTQTPRYLIKTRGQQVTLSCSPISGHRSVSWYQQTPGQGLQFLFEYFSETQRNKGNFPGRFSGRQFSNSRSEMNVSTLELGDSALYLCASSLTFRTETSYEQYFGPGTRLTVT.

CDR3 DNA sequence: TGTGCCAGCAGCTTAGACAGCTCCTACAATGAGCAGTTCTTC. Protein product: CASSLDSSYNEQFF. The rearrangement uses TRBV7-3 and TRBJ2-1; perhaps TRBD1 as D (5 bases). The V and J ends lost 2 bases and 0 bases respectively, with 5 bases between them. The CDR3 is made up of 14 amino acids. Germline V gene sequence: CDR1 SGHTA, CDR2 FQGTGA.

The gene calls are TRBV2 and TRBJ2-1, with D maybe TRBD2 (6 bases). V lost 1 base, J lost 2 bases, and 9 bases lay in between. The germline V gene encodes CDR1 SNHLY and CDR2 FYNNEI. The CDR3 is 15 residues long. CDR3 coding DNA: TGTGCCAGCAGTGAAGACGGGAGTGCCTACAATGAGCAGTTCTTC. This codes for CASSEDGSAYNEQFF.

This chain uses TRBV25-1 with TRBJ2-5; TRBD2 is a possible D gene (6 bases). In germline, CDR1 is MGHDK, CDR2 SYGVNS. Trimming shortened V by 5 bases and J by 11 bases, and 15 bases separated the two germline ends. CDR3 size: 12 residues. The CDR3 loop is CASSPSRREQYF. DNA of the CDR3: TGTGCCAGCAGTCCATCGAGGAGGGAGCAGTACTTC.

The rearrangement links TRBV19 to TRBJ2-1, with D perhaps matching TRBD1 or TRBD2 (5 bases each). Germline CDR1 is LNHDA and CDR2 is SQIVND (reference sequence). The CDR3 has 15 amino acids. V lost 2 bases and J lost 7, with 15 bases in between. The CDR3 bases are TGTGCCAGTAGTATATCCGGGACCCCGGCGAATGAGCAGTTCTTC. This gives the protein CASSISGTPANEQFF. The whole variable domain, filled in from reference TRBV19 and TRBJ2-1, reads DGGITQSPKYLFRKEGQNVTLSCEQNLNHDAMYWYRQDPGQGLRLIYYSQIVNDFQKGDIAEGYSVSREKKESFPLTVTSAQKNPTAFYLCASSISGTPANEQFFGPGTRLTVL.